The subject of this entry is one T cell receptor (beta chain). These data are taken from a study of cytomegalovirus exposure and HLA in healthy donors. Assay used: immunoSEQ multiplex PCR; TCRdb lists only in-frame clones, some missing. This sample has some 270,000 clones, with 80% to 90% found just once. V was cut by 4 bases and J by 2 bases, with 9 bases left in between. Germline V gene lookup returns CDR1 PRHDT and CDR2 FYEKMQ (reference sequence). CDR3 length equals 14 residues. The chain recombines TRBV13 with TRBJ1-5, with D uncertain. Input material: PBMCs. The TCR originated in a woman aged 18 to 35 in good health and CMV-seronegative. This CDR3 is CASSSGKGNQPQHF. The CDR3 coding sequence is TGTGCCAGCAGCTCGGGGAAGGGCAATCAGCCCCAGCATTTT.